This T cell receptor beta chain was sequenced in a study of cytomegalovirus exposure and HLA in healthy donors. Concerning this clone itself: No antigen is known for it.

Use of 60 Vbeta and 13 Jbeta primers characterized the PCR. Per the study methods: About 11 million shared chains were among the roughly 80 million unique TCR beta chains that a later analysis counted. Profiling relied on immunoSEQ multiplex PCR, and the TCRdb table lists in-frame clones only, not all of them. D and trimming were read from the DNA, whereas the V and J calls and clone size are those reported in that table. This table has 150,000 to 200,000 clones, roughly four fifths appearing once. General observations from the study: Cytomegalovirus status was reportedly diagnosed by the classifier with high specificity and sensitivity. Near-uniform donor sequencing depth was presumed by presence/absence analyses. Later work found most CMV-associated TCR beta chains apparently HLA-restricted.

Germline CDR1 reads SGHTA; CDR2 reads FQGTGA. The CDR3 runs 13 residues. With V trimmed by 0 bases and J by 11 bases, 5 bases remained unmatched. This chain links TRBV7-3 with TRBJ1-1, with 8 bases matching TRBD1. The receptor was derived from a woman in her thirties in good health and CMV-seronegative. Material: PBMCs. CDR3 DNA sequence: TGTGCCAGCAGCTTAACCGCAGGGGGCACGGCTTTCTTT. Amino acid sequence: CASSLTAGGTAFF. The full variable domain, with the rest looked up from reference TRBV7-3 and TRBJ1-1, is GAGVSQTPSNKVTEKGKYVELRCDPISGHTALYWYRQSLGQGPEFLIYFQGTGAADDSGLPNDRFFAVRPEGSVSTLKIQRTERGDSAVYLCASSLTAGGTAFFGQGTRLTVV.